This T cell receptor (beta chain) stems from a study of Ad26.COV2.S vaccination and SARS-CoV-2 variants. Treatment of the sample: some 20 received Ad26.COV2.S at low or high dose, single or two shots; five or six received placebo; per-sample allocation not given. All samples were drawn on day 63, counting from the first vaccine or placebo injection. CDR1 and CDR2 (germline): MDHEN, SYDVKM. The V segment lost 6 bases and the J segment 3 bases; nucleotides outside the gene matches: 7. CDR3 length: 15 amino acids. The table lists this clone with a count of one. The data were produced by immunoSEQ multiplex PCR, yet TCRdb's version contains in-frame clones alone and is incomplete. This repertoire shows nearly 400,000 clones, around 89% found once; its top ten account for around 1.8%.

The sequences come from peripheral blood, collected in a trial of Ad26.COV2.S vaccine versus placebo. This receptor was identified in a person between 18 and 65 years old who received the Ad26.COV2.S COVID-19 vaccine or a placebo. The rearrangement links TRBV28 to TRBJ2-7; TRBD2 matches 11 bases. In DNA, the CDR3 is TGTGCCAGCAGCTCGACTAGCGGGGTTCTCTACGAGCAGTACTTC. It translates to CASSSTSGVLYEQYF.